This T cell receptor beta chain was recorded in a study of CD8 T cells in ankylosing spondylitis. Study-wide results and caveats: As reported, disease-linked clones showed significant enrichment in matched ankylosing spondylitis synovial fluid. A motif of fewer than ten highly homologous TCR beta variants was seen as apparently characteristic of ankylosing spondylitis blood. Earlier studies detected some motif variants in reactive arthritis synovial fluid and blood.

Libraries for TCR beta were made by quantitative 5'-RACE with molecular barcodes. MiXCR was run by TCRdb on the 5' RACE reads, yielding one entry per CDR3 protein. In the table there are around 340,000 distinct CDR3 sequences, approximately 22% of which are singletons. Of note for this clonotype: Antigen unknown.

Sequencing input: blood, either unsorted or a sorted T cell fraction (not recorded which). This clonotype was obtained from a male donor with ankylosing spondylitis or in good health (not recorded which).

The CDR3 loop reads CGYRGTGETLAKNIQYF. The CDR3 region has the DNA TGCGGGTACCGGGGGACAGGGGAGACACTAGCCAAAAACATTCAGTACTTC. This chain joins TRBV20-1 and TRBJ2-4; TRBD1 aligns across 10 bases. The CDR3 runs to 17 residues. Germline CDR1 and CDR2: DFQATT and SNEGSKA (reference sequence).